This passage covers 5 T cell receptor beta chains from one sample sequenced in a study of blood T cell repertoires in COVID-19. The table came from immunoSEQ multiplex PCR; TCRdb's copy has only in-frame clones and leaves some out. Of 90,000 to 150,000 clones in the sample, 75% to 80% were seen once. Sequencing was done on a sample of peripheral blood. These receptors came from a human donor in a cohort sampled during active COVID-19.

This clone was counted only a few times. The DNA of the CDR3 is TGTGCCAGCTCACCAGCAGGGACAGATACGCAGTATTTT. It encodes CASSPAGTDTQYF. The V call is TRBV18, the J call TRBJ2-3, with a weak D call TRBD1 (5 bases). Per germline, CDR1 KGHSH and CDR2 LQKENI. The CDR3 has 13 amino acids. With 2 bases removed from V and 3 bases from J, the gap between germline ends came to 6 bases. The full variable domain, in which reference TRBV18 and TRBJ2-3 provide the parts outside the CDR3, is NAGVMQNPRHLVRRRGQEARLRCSPMKGHSHVYWYRQLPEEGLKFMVYLQKENIIDESGMPKERFSAEFPKEGPSILRIQQVVRGDSAAYFCASSPAGTDTQYFGPGTRLTVL.

This rearrangement joins TRBV27 to TRBJ1-2, with 8 bases that match TRBD1. V lost 4 bases to trimming and J lost 1 base; unmatched junction nucleotides: 5. The CDR3 is 15 residues long. CDR1 is MNHEY and CDR2 is SMNVEV in the germline V gene (reference sequence). The CDR3 sequence is CASSSGTGLNYGYTF. CDR3 sequence (DNA): TGTGCCAGCAGTTCGGGGACAGGCCTTAACTATGGCTACACCTTC.

The chain has TRBV4-1 and TRBJ2-7, with D perhaps TRBD1 (6 bases). The CDR3 totals 15 residues. Germline V CDR1 and CDR2: MGHRA, YSYEKL. The V end was cut by 4 bases, the J end by 2 bases, with 15 bases between. As DNA, the CDR3 is TGCGCCAGCAGCCCCCAACAGGGTTCGGCCTACGAGCAGTACTTC. Protein sequence: CASSPQQGSAYEQYF.

The chain has TRBV19 and TRBJ2-7; D perhaps matches TRBD1 (5 bases). The length of the CDR3 is 15 residues. Per the germline V gene, CDR1 is LNHDA and CDR2 is SQIVND (reference sequence). V lost 2 bases and J 3 bases, leaving 14 bases between the germline ends. CDR3 coding DNA: TGTGCCAGTAGTATACTTGGCAGGGATAACTACGAGCAGTACTTC. It yields the protein CASSILGRDNYEQYF.

The chain employs TRBV11-2 and TRBJ2-7; D may be TRBD1 (6 bases). The CDR3 is 13 amino acids. CDR1 and CDR2 (germline): SGHAT, FQNNGV. V was cut by 3 bases and J by 1 base, with 7 bases left in between. CDR3: CASSLDSSYEQYF. For the CDR3, the DNA is TGTGCCAGCAGCTTGGACAGTTCCTACGAGCAGTACTTC.